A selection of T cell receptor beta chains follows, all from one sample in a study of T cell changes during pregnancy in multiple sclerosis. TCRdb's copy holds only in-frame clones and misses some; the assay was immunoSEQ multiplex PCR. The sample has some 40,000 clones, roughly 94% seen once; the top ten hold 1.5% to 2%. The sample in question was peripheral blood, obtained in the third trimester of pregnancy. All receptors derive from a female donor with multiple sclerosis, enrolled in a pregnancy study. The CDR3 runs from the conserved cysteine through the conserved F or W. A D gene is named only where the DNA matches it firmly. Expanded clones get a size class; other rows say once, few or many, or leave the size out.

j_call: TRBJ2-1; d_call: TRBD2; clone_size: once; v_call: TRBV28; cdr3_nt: TGTGCCAGCAACGAACTAGCGGGACAATACAATGAGCAGTTCTTC; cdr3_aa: CASNELAGQYNEQFF
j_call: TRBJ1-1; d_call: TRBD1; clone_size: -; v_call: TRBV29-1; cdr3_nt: TGCAGCGGAAACAGGGGGCAGGGGCCGGGGAACACTGAAGCTTTCTTT; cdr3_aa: CSGNRGQGPGNTEAFF
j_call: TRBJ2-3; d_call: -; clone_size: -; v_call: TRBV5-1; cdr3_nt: TGCGCCAGTAACCGACAGGCTAGCACAGATACGCAGTATTTT; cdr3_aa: CASNRQASTDTQYF
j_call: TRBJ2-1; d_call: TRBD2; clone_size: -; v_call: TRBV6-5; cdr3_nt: TGTGCCAGCAGTTACTCCGAAGCTAGCGGGAGTAATGAGCAGTTCTTC; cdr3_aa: CASSYSEASGSNEQFF
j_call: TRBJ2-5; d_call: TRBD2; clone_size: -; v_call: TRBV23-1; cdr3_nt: TGCGCCAGCAGTGGTTTAGCGGGGGCTTTGGGGGAGACCCAGTACTTC; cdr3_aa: CASSGLAGALGETQYF
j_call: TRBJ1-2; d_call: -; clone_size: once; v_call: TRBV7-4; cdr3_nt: TGTGCCAGCATCCCATCGGGGGGGCGTCCTGGGTGTGGCTACACCTTC; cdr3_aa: CASIPSGGRPGCGYTF
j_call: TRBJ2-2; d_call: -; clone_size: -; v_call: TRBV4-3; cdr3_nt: TGCGCCAGCAGCCCCCTCCTCAGGGTCCCCGGGGAGCTGTTTTTT; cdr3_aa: CASSPLLRVPGELFF
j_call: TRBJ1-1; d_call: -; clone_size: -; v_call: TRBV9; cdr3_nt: TGTGCCAGCAGCGTCGGGCGGGACACTGAAGCTTTCTTT; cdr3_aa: CASSVGRDTEAFF
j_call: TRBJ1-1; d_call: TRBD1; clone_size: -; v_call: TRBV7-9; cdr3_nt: TGTGCCAGCAGCTTGACAGGGGGCAACACTGAAGCTTTCTTT; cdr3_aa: CASSLTGGNTEAFF
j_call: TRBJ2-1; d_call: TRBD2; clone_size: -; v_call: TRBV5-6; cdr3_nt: TGTGCCAGCAGCTTCCTGCTAGCGGGGGGCCGGGATTTCCATGAGCAGTTCTTC; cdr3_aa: CASSFLLAGGRDFHEQFF
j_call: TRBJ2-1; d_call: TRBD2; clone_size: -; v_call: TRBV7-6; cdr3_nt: TGTGCCAGCAGCTTAGAGAGGGGACTATACAATGAGCAGTTCTTC; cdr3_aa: CASSLERGLYNEQFF
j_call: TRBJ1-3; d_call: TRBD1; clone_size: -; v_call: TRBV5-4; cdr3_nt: TGTGCCAGCAGCTTCCCGGGACAGGGGGTTGGAAACACCATATATTTT; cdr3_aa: CASSFPGQGVGNTIYF
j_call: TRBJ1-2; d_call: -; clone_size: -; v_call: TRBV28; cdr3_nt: TGTGCCAGCAAGATTACGGGGGGCGGCTATGGCTACACCTTC; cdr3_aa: CASKITGGGYGYTF